This is a list of T cell receptor beta chains from one sample in a study of blood T cell repertoires in COVID-19. Generated by immunoSEQ multiplex PCR, the TCRdb table keeps only in-frame clones and is missing some. The table records about 58,000 clones, about 85% of them present only once. Sequencing was carried out using peripheral blood. The source is a woman in her seventies with active COVID-19. Each CDR3 is given with its conserved first and last residue. Fields, in order: V gene, CDR3 protein.

>TRBV5-4
CASSHDRTEAFF
>TRBV7-9
CASSSDILSSYNSPLHF
>TRBV28
CASSSSGTLGDRGEQFF
>TRBV29-1
CSVERGIVDTQYF
>TRBV5-1
CASSLDRGRITEAFF
>TRBV7-2
CASSLDGREGYEQYF
>TRBV10-1
CASSDPPDGSEQFF
>TRBV7-6
CASSATGTGGYEQYF
>TRBV5-4
CASSLDRDTEAFF
>TRBV7-9
CASSLGGTSGRADTQYF
>TRBV7-9
CASLGLAGNNEQFF
>TRBV11-3
CASSLSGMTDTQYF
>TRBV29-1
CSVATSPAKNIQYF
>TRBV19
CASSIYAGGPNTEAFF
>TRBV5-4
CASSWGLAGADTQYF
>TRBV2
CASSEQGDTEAFF
>TRBV5-6
CASSSAGGIVTYGYTF
>TRBV2
CASSPELSAGVGVWEQFF